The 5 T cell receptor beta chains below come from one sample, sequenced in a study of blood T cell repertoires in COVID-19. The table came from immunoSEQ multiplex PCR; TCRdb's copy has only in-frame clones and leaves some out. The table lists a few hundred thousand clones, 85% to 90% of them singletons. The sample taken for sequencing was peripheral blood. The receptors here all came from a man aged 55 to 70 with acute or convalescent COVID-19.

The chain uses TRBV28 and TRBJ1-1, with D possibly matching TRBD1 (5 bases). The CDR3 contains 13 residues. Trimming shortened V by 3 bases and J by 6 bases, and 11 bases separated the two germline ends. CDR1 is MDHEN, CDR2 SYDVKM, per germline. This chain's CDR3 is CASSLGGAPEAFF. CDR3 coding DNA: TGTGCCAGCAGTTTGGGGGGAGCCCCTGAAGCTTTCTTT.

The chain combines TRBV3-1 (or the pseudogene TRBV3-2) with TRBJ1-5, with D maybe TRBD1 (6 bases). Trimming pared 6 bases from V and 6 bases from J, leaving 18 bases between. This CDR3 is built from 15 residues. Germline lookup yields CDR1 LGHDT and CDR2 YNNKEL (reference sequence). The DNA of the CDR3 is TGTGCCAGCAGTTCGGGACACGGGGCGATTCAGCCCCAGCATTTT. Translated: CASSSGHGAIQPQHF.

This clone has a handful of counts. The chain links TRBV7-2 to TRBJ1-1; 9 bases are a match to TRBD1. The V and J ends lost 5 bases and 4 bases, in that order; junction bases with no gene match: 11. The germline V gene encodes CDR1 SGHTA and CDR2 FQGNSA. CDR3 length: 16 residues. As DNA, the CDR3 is TGTGCCAGCAGCACCCGGACAGGGGCCCTACCCACTGAAGCTTTCTTT. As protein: CASSTRTGALPTEAFF.

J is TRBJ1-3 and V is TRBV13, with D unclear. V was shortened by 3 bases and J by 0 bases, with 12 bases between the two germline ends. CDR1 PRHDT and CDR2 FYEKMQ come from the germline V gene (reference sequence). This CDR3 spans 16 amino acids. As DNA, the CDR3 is TGTGCCAGCAGCTTCTCATCAAGGAGCTCTGGAAACACCATATATTTT. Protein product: CASSFSSRSSGNTIYF.

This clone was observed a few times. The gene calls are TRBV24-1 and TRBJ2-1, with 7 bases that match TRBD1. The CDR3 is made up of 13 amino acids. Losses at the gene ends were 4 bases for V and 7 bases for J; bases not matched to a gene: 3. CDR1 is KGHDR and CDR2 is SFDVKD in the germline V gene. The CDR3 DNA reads TGTGCCACCAGTGAGAAACAGGGGAATGAGCAGTTCTTC. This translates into CATSEKQGNEQFF.